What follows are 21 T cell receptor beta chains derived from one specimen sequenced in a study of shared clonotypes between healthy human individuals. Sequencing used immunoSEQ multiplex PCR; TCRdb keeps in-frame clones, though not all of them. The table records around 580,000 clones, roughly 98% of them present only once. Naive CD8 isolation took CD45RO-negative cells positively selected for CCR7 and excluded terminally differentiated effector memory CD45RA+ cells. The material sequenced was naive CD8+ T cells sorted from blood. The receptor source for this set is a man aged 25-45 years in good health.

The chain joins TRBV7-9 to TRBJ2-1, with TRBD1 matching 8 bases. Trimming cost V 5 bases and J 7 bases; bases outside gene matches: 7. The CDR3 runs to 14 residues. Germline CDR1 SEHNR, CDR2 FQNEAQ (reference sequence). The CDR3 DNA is TGTGCCAGCAGCCCCGACAGGGGCCCTAATGAGCAGTTCTTC. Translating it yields CASSPDRGPNEQFF.

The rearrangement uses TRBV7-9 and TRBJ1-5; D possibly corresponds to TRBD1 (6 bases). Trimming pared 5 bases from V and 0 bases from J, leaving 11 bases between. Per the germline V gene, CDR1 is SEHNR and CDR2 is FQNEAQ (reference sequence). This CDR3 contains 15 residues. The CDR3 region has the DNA TGTGCCAGCAGCAAGGACAGCTATAGCAATCAGCCCCAGCATTTT. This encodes CASSKDSYSNQPQHF.

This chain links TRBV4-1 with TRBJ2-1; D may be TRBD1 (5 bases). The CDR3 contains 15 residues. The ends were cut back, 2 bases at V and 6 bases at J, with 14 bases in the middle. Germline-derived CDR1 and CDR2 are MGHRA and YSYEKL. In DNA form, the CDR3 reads TGCGCCAGCAGCCAACCGGCGCTAGGGGTCAATGAGCAGTTCTTC. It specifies CASSQPALGVNEQFF.

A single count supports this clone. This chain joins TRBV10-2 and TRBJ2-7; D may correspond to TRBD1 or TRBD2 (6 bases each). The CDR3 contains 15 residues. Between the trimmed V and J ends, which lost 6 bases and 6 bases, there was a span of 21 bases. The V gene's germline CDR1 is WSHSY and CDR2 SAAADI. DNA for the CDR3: TGCGCCAGCAGGGGCTTTCGGGGGCGGATTGGCGAGCAGTACTTC. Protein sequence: CASRGFRGRIGEQYF.

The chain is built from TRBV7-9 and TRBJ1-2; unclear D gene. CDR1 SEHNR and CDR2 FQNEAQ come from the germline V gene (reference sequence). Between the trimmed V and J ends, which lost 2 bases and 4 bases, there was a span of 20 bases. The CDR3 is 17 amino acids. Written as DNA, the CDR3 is TGTGCCAGCAGCTTATCGCTCTTCGACAATCGGGGCTATGGCTACACCTTC. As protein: CASSLSLFDNRGYGYTF.

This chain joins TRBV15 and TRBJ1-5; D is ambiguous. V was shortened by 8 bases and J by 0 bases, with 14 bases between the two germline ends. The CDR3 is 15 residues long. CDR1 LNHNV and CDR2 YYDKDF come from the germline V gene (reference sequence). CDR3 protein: CATRIEINSNQPQHF. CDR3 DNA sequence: TGTGCCACCCGAATTGAAATTAATAGCAATCAGCCCCAGCATTTT.

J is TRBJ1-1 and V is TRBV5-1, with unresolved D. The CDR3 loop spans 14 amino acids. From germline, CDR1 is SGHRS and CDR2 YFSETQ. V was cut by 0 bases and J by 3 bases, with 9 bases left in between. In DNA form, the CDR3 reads TGCGCCAGCAGCTTGGGAGTTATGTACACTGAAGCTTTCTTT. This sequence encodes CASSLGVMYTEAFF.

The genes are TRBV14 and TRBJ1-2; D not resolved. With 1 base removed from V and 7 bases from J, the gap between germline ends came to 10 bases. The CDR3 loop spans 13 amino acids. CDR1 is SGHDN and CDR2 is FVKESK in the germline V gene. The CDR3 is CASSQVKRSGYTF. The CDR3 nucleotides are TGTGCCAGCAGCCAAGTAAAACGTAGTGGCTACACCTTC.

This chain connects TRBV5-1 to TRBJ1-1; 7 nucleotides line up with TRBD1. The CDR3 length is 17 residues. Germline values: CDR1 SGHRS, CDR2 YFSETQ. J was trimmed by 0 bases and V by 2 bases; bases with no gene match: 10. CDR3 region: CASSFRGTLSMNTEAFF. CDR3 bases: TGCGCCAGCAGCTTCAGGGGGACTCTTAGTATGAACACTGAAGCTTTCTTT. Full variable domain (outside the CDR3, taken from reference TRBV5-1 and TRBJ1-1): KAGVTQTPRYLIKTRGQQVTLSCSPISGHRSVSWYQQTPGQGLQFLFEYFSETQRNKGNFPGRFSGRQFSNSRSEMNVSTLELGDSALYLCASSFRGTLSMNTEAFFGQGTRLTVV.

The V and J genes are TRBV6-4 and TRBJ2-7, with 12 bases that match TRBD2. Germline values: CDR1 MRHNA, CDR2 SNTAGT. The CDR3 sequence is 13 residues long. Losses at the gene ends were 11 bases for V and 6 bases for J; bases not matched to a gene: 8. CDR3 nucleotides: TGTGCCGGATCCGGGACTAGCGGGCTCGAGCAGTACTTC. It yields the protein CAGSGTSGLEQYF.

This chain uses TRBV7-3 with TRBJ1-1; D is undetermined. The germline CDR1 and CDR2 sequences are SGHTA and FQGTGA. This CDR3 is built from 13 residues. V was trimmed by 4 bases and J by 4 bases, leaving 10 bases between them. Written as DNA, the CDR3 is TGTGCCAGCAGCTCCGGACTCGTCACTGAAGCTTTCTTT. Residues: CASSSGLVTEAFF.

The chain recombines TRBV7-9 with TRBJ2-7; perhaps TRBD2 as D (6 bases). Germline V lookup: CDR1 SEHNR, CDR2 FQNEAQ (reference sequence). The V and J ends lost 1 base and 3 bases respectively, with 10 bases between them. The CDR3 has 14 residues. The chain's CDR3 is CASSLDGGNYEQYF. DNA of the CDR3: TGTGCCAGCAGCTTAGATGGGGGGAACTACGAGCAGTACTTC.

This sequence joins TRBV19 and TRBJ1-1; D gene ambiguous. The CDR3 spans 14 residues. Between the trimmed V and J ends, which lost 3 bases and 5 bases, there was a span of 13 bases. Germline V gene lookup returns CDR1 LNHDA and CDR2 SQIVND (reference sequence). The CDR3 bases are TGTGCCAGTAGTATCAAAGGCGCGGTAACTGAAGCTTTCTTT. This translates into CASSIKGAVTEAFF.

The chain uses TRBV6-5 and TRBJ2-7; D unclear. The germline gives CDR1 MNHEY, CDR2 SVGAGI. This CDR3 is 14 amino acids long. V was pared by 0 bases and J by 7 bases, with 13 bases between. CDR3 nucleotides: TGTGCCAGCAGTTACTCTGGCAGGCCGAGGGAGCAGTACTTC. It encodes CASSYSGRPREQYF.

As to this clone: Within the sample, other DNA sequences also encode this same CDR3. Written as DNA, the CDR3 is TGCAGCGTTCGCGACTCCTACGAGCAGTACTTC. Amino acid sequence: CSVRDSYEQYF. The V gene is TRBV29-1, the J gene TRBJ2-7; D remains ambiguous. Germline V gene data show CDR1 as SQVTM and CDR2 as ANQGSEA. The CDR3 loop spans 11 amino acids. V lost 5 bases and J 0 bases, leaving 5 bases between the germline ends.

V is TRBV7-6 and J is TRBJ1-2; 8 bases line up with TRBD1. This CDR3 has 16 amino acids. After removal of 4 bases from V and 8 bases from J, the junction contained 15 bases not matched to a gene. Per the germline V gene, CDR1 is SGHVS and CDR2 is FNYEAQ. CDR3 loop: CASSSSSTGDHSGYTF. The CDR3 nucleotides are TGTGCCAGCAGCTCTTCGTCGACAGGGGACCACTCCGGCTACACCTTC.

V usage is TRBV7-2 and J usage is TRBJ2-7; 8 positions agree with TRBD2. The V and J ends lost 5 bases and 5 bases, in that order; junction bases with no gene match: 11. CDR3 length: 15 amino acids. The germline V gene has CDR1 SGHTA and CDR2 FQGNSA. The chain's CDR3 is CASSASGLGRDEQYF. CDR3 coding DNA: TGTGCCAGCAGCGCTAGCGGCCTCGGGAGGGACGAGCAGTACTTC.

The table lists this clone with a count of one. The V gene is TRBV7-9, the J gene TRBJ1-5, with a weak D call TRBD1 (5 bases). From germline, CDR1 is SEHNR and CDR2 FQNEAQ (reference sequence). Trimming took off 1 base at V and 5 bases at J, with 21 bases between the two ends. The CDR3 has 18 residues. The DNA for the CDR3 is TGTGCCAGCAGCTTAGGGGTTCCGGGACGCCGAGGGCATCAGCCCCAGCATTTT. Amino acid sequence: CASSLGVPGRRGHQPQHF.

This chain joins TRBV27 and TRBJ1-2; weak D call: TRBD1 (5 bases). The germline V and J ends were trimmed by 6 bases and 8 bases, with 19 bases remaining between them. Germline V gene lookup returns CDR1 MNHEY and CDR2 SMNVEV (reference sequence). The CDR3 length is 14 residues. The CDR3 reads CASSLGAGLRGYTF. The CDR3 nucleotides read TGTGCCAGCAGCCTAGGCGCAGGGTTGAGGGGCTACACCTTC.

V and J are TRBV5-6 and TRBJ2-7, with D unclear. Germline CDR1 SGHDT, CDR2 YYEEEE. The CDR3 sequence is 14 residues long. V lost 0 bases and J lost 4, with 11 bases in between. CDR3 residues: CASSLALVRYEQYF. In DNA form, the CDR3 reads TGTGCCAGCAGCTTGGCTCTGGTTAGATACGAGCAGTACTTC.

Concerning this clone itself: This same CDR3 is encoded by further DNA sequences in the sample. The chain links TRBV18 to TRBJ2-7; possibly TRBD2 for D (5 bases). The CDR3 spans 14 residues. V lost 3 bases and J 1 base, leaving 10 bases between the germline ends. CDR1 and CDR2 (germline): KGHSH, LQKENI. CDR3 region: CASSPTGSSYEQYF. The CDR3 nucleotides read TGTGCCAGCTCACCTACGGGATCTTCCTACGAGCAGTACTTC.